Listed below are T cell receptor beta chains from one sample, sequenced in a study of PD-1 blockade in mismatch repair-deficient tumors. Assay used: immunoSEQ multiplex PCR; TCRdb lists only in-frame clones, some missing. The data show under 150,000 clones, about nine tenths seen once. The sequences come from peripheral blood, collected approximately 73 weeks after starting pembrolizumab. These receptors originate from an adult with mismatch repair-deficient cancer. The CDR3 runs from the conserved cysteine through the conserved F or W. A D gene is named only where the DNA matches it firmly. The size field is filled for only some rows; it gives once, few, many or a size class.

TRBJ2-3 | TRBV27 | NA | TRBD2 | CASRVGLAGAFTDTQYF | TGTGCCAGCAGGGTCGGGCTAGCGGGAGCTTTCACAGATACGCAGTATTTT
TRBJ2-2 | TRBV7-8 | NA | NA | CASSFPSTGELFF | TGTGCCAGCAGCTTCCCCAGCACCGGGGAGCTGTTTTTT
TRBJ1-1 | TRBV6-5 | NA | TRBD1 | CASSYHQGATEAFF | TGTGCCAGCAGTTACCATCAGGGGGCTACTGAAGCTTTCTTT
TRBJ2-1 | TRBV2 | NA | TRBD2 | CASRGSGTSYNEQFF | TGTGCCAGCAGGGGGAGCGGGACTTCCTACAATGAGCAGTTCTTC
TRBJ2-1 | TRBV27 | NA | TRBD2 | CASSLSPSGNNNEQFF | TGTGCCAGCAGTTTATCCCCTAGCGGGAATAACAATGAGCAGTTCTTC
TRBJ2-1 | TRBV29-1 | NA | TRBD2 | CSASGNYNEQFF | TGCAGCGCTAGCGGGAATTACAATGAGCAGTTCTTC
TRBJ2-7 | TRBV29-1 | NA | NA | CSVEGESAYEQYF | TGCAGCGTTGAAGGGGAGTCCGCCTACGAGCAGTACTTC
TRBJ1-3 | TRBV7-9 | NA | TRBD1 | CASSLGTGYGNTIYF | TGTGCCAGCAGCTTGGGGACAGGGTATGGAAACACCATATATTTT
TRBJ2-1 | TRBV10-2 | NA | TRBD1 | CASRPGTGEADEQFF | TGCGCCAGCCGACCCGGGACAGGGGAGGCGGATGAGCAGTTCTTC
TRBJ1-2 | TRBV6-5 | NA | TRBD1 | CASSPKGQFYGYTF | TGTGCCAGCAGTCCAAAGGGACAGTTCTATGGCTACACCTTC
TRBJ2-3 | TRBV28 | NA | NA | CASSLERLSDTQYF | TGTGCCAGCAGTTTGGAAAGGCTGTCAGATACGCAGTATTTT
TRBJ2-7 | TRBV5-8 | NA | NA | CASSLEQAQYF | TGTGCCAGCAGCTTGGAACAGGCACAGTACTTC
TRBJ2-5 | TRBV11-2 | NA | TRBD1 | CASSLGQGARETQYF | TGTGCCAGCAGCTTAGGGCAGGGGGCGAGGGAGACCCAGTACTTC
TRBJ1-1 | TRBV10-3 | NA | TRBD1 | CAISDRGAGTEAFF | TGTGCCATCAGTGACAGGGGGGCAGGAACTGAAGCTTTCTTT
TRBJ2-1 | TRBV7-9 | NA | TRBD2 | CASSLIGRAKANEQFF | TGTGCCAGCAGCCTCATCGGGAGGGCCAAGGCGAATGAGCAGTTCTTC
TRBJ2-7 | TRBV4-3 | NA | NA | CASSQDSSGSPYYEQYF | TGCGCCAGCAGCCAAGATTCATCGGGCTCCCCGTACTACGAGCAGTACTTC
TRBJ2-2 | TRBV5-4 | NA | NA | CASSPWGPNTGELFF | TGTGCCAGCAGCCCGTGGGGACCGAACACCGGGGAGCTGTTTTTT
TRBJ2-1 | TRBV4-1 | NA | NA | CASSSPSSEQFF | TGCGCCAGCAGCAGTCCTAGCTCGGAGCAGTTCTTC
TRBJ2-3 | TRBV2 | NA | NA | CASRKLSQKADTQYF | TGTGCCAGCAGAAAACTCAGCCAAAAGGCAGATACGCAGTATTTT
TRBJ2-1 | TRBV19 | NA | TRBD2 | CASSIVGSGSSYNEQFF | TGTGCCAGTAGTATAGTGGGGAGCGGGAGCTCCTACAATGAGCAGTTCTTC
TRBJ1-1 | TRBV4-3 | NA | NA | CASSHTQGREAFF | TGCGCCAGCAGCCATACCCAGGGGAGAGAGGCTTTCTTT
TRBJ1-1 | TRBV2 | NA | TRBD1 | CASSVTGQGNTEAFF | TGTGCCAGCAGCGTAACGGGACAGGGTAACACTGAAGCTTTCTTT
TRBJ2-1 | TRBV19 | NA | NA | CATIGPGGLNEQFF | TGTGCCACTATCGGACCCGGGGGGCTTAATGAGCAGTTCTTC
TRBJ2-7 | TRBV4-3 | NA | NA | CASSQGTDYEQYF | TGCGCCAGCAGCCAAGGTACTGATTACGAGCAGTACTTC
TRBJ2-7 | TRBV7-2 | NA | TRBD2 | CASSLRLAGGYEQYF | TGTGCCAGCAGCCTTAGACTAGCGGGAGGGTACGAGCAGTACTTC
TRBJ2-2 | TRBV28 | NA | NA | CASSFHDQGAPTNTGELFF | TGTGCCAGCAGTTTTCATGACCAGGGAGCACCAACAAACACCGGGGAGCTGTTTTTT
TRBJ2-6 | TRBV6-5 | NA | NA | CASSTGANVLTF | TGTGCCAGCTCAACTGGGGCCAACGTCCTGACTTTC
TRBJ1-1 | TRBV5-1 | NA | NA | CASSLALGGTEAFF | TGCGCCAGCAGCTTGGCCTTAGGGGGCACTGAAGCTTTCTTT
TRBJ1-1 | TRBV28 | once | TRBD1 | CASSLLQGTEAFF | TGTGCCAGCAGTTTATTACAGGGGACTGAAGCTTTCTTT
TRBJ2-3 | TRBV11-2 | NA | NA | CASSFRGRGTDTQYF | TGTGCCAGCAGCTTCAGGGGGAGGGGAACAGATACGCAGTATTTT
TRBJ2-3 | TRBV4-3 | many | TRBD2 | CASSQELAGGTDTQYF | TGCGCCAGCAGCCAAGAACTAGCGGGAGGCACAGATACGCAGTATTTT
TRBJ2-5 | TRBV4-1 | NA | NA | CASSHRTVDQETQYF | TGCGCCAGCAGCCACCGGACAGTAGATCAAGAGACCCAGTACTTC
TRBJ2-7 | TRBV30 | NA | NA | CAYEPGQGSYEQYF | TGTGCCTACGAACCGGGGCAGGGTTCCTACGAGCAGTACTTC
TRBJ2-3 | TRBV11-2 | NA | TRBD2 | CASSLDLGGRSDTQYF | TGTGCCAGCAGCTTAGATCTTGGCGGGAGGTCAGATACGCAGTATTTT
TRBJ2-5 | TRBV5-1 | NA | NA | CASSLTSGMEQETQYF | TGCGCCAGCAGCTTGACCTCAGGGATGGAACAAGAGACCCAGTACTTC
TRBJ2-3 | TRBV5-4 | few | TRBD2 | CASSSTSGSTDTQYF | TGTGCCAGCAGCTCTACTAGCGGAAGCACAGATACGCAGTATTTT
TRBJ2-7 | TRBV5-5 | NA | TRBD2 | CASSFALAGGPGEQYF | TGTGCCAGCAGCTTTGCCCTAGCGGGAGGGCCGGGTGAGCAGTACTTC
TRBJ2-7 | TRBV5-1 | NA | TRBD1 | CASSTYRDSAYEQYF | TGCGCCAGCAGCACCTACCGGGACAGCGCCTACGAGCAGTACTTC
TRBJ2-7 | TRBV7-3 | NA | TRBD1 | CASSSGQGHEQYF | TGTGCCAGCAGCTCGGGACAGGGACACGAGCAGTACTTC
TRBJ2-3 | TRBV11-2 | NA | NA | CASSPLGAMGTDTQYF | TGTGCCAGCAGCCCCCTAGGGGCGATGGGCACAGATACGCAGTATTTT
TRBJ2-1 | TRBV5-1 | NA | NA | CASSLLGNNEQFF | TGCGCCAGCAGCTTATTGGGAAACAATGAGCAGTTCTTC
TRBJ2-1 | TRBV18 | NA | TRBD1 | CASSPGTGAGEQFF | TGTGCCAGCTCACCAGGGACAGGGGCCGGTGAGCAGTTCTTC
TRBJ1-1 | TRBV5-4 | NA | TRBD1 | CASSTGTGYSEAFF | TGTGCCAGCAGCACCGGGACAGGGTATTCTGAAGCTTTCTTT